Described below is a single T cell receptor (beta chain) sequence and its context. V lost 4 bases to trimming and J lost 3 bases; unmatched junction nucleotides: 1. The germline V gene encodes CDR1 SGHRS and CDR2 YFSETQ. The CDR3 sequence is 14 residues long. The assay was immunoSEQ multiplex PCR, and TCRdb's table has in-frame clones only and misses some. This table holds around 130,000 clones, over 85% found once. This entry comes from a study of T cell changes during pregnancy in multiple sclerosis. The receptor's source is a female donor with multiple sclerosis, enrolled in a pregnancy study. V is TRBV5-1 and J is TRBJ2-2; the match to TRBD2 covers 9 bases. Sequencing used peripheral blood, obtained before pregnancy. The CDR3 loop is CASSRTSDTGELFF. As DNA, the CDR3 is TGCGCCAGCAGCCGGACTAGCGACACCGGGGAGCTGTTTTTT.